This T cell receptor (beta chain) was sequenced in a study of T cells in Graves' hyperthyroidism and ophthalmopathy. Study-wide context: Once the initial diagnosis was made, peripheral blood was obtained before any treatment. General study points: Stable hyperthyroidism and ophthalmopathy were separated using 13 V-J signatures. The model predicted ophthalmopathy a median roughly 6.3 months before onset.

Germline CDR1 SGHKS, CDR2 YYEKEE (reference sequence). The CDR3 has 15 amino acids. The V end was cut by 6 bases, the J end by 1 base, with 16 bases between. The CDR3 regions of TCR beta were amplified from RNA transcripts. First-round RT-PCR targeting the TCR CDR3 was performed with the HTBI primer set. One entry per CDR3 protein, called by TCRdb with MiXCR from the multiplex PCR reads. The sample consists of about 380,000 distinct CDR3 sequences, approximately 17% of them appearing once. This clonotype was seen at least ten times. No antigen is known for it. The sample taken for sequencing was blood. The chain employs TRBV5-5 and TRBJ1-1; D might be TRBD1 (5 bases). The TCR originated in a man between 18 and 29 years old with Graves' ophthalmopathy. DNA for the CDR3: TGTGCCAGCACCCCCCGGGGGGAAGGGAACACTGAAGCTTTCTTT. Amino acids: CASTPRGEGNTEAFF.